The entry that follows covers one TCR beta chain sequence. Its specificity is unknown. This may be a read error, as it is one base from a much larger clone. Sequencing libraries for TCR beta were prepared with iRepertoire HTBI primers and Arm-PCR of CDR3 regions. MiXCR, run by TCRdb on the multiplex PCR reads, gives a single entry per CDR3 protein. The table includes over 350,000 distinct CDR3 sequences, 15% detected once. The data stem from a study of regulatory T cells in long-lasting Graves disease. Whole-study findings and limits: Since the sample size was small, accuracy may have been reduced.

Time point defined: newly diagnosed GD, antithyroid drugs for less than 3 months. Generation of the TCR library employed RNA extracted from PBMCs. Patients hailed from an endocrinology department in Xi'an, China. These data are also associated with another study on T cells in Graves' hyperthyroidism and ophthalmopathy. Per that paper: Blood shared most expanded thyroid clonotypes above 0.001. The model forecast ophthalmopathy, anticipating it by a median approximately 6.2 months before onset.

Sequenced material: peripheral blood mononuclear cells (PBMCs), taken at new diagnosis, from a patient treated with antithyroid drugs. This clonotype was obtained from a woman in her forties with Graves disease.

CDR3 protein: CASSKDGGNNLNEQFF. CDR3 coding DNA: TGCGCCAGCAGCAAGGATGGCGGGAACAACCTCAATGAGCAGTTCTTC. The chain uses TRBV5-1 and TRBJ2-1; D is possibly TRBD2 (6 bases). Germline CDR1 and CDR2: SGHRS and YFSETQ. This CDR3 contains 16 residues. V was shortened by 4 bases and J by 6 bases, with 20 bases between the two germline ends.